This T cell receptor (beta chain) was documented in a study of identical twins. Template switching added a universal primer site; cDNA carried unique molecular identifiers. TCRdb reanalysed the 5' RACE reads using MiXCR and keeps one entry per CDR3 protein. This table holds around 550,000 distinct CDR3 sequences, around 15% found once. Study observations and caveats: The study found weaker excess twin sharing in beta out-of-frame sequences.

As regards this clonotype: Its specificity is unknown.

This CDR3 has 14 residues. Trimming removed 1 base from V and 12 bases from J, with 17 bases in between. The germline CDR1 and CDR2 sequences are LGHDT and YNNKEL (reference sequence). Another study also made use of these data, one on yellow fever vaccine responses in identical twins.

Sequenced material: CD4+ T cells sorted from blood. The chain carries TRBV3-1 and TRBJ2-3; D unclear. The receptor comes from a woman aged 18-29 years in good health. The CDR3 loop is CASSQGLEHSGQYF. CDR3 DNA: TGTGCCAGCAGCCAAGGGCTCGAACATTCCGGTCAGTATTTT.